Each of the 3 T cell receptor delta chains below was sequenced from the same sample in a study of Vδ1+ human thymocytes. For these receptors, no antigen is known. Broader study findings: Thymic TRG and TRD repertoires appeared highly polyclonal.

Extracted RNA was reverse transcribed into cDNA. CDR3 amplicons came from multiplex PCR with pooled V-gene forward and constant-region reverse primers. TCRdb re-called the multiplex PCR reads using CATT. The sample has roughly 56,000 delta-chain clones, about 15% seen once. The material sequenced was Vdelta1+ gamma-delta thymocytes from the thymus. This sample's subset: FACS-sorted CD3+ TCRalphabeta- TCRVdelta1+ TCRVdelta2- thymocytes. These receptor sequences come from a girl under two years old who had congenital heart surgery.

The chain joins TRDV1 to TRDJ1; D may be TRDD3 (8 bases). Trimming took off 4 bases at V and 3 bases at J, with 33 bases between the two ends. This CDR3 has 21 amino acids. CDR1 and CDR2 (germline): TSWWSYY, QGS. In DNA, the CDR3 is TGTGCTCTTGGGGCCCTGCCTTCCTTCTACTACTGGGGGCCTGAGTCCGATAAACTCATCTTT. Translated: CALGALPSFYYWGPESDKLIF.

V gene TRDV1 combines with J gene TRDJ1, with 10 positions matching TRDD3. Per germline, CDR1 TSWWSYY and CDR2 QGS. Unmatched junction bases numbered 10, after V lost 3 bases and J lost 0 bases. This CDR3 region has 18 residues. CDR3 DNA: TGTGCTCTTGGGGAGGCTTCCGACTGGGGGATCGACACCGATAAACTCATCTTT. Translation gives CALGEASDWGIDTDKLIF.

This chain joins TRDV1 and TRDJ1; the match to TRDD3 covers 11 bases. Germline CDR1 TSWWSYY, CDR2 QGS. After removal of 1 base from V and 5 bases from J, the junction contained 21 bases not matched to a gene. The CDR3 is made up of 21 amino acids. CDR3 region: CALGEHLQRRASGGYHDKLIF. The CDR3 nucleotides read TGTGCTCTTGGGGAACATTTACAAAGGCGTGCGTCTGGGGGATACCATGATAAACTCATCTTT.